A single sample is the source of the 31 T cell receptor beta chains below, sequenced in a study of cytomegalovirus exposure and HLA in healthy donors. PCR amplification relied on 60 Vbeta primers (plus 13 Jbeta primers). Repertoires were generated with immunoSEQ multiplex PCR, while TCRdb's copy carries only in-frame clones and drops some. The table includes fewer than 200,000 clones, over 80% detected once. Sequencing used PBMCs. The receptors derive from a woman between 50 and 59 years old in good health and CMV-seropositive.

The CDR3, as DNA: TGCGCCAGCAGCCAGCTCCTCATTAGCGGCGGTCGGTTCTTC. This sequence encodes CASSQLLISGGRFF. The chain joins TRBV4-1 to TRBJ2-1, with D perhaps TRBD2 (6 bases). CDR1 is MGHRA, CDR2 YSYEKL, per germline. The CDR3 has 14 amino acids. V was shortened by 3 bases and J by 15 bases, with 21 bases between the two germline ends.

The rearrangement joins TRBV7-2 to TRBJ2-7; 9 positions agree with TRBD1. CDR3 size: 15 residues. Germline V CDR1 and CDR2: SGHTA, FQGNSA. The V gene end was trimmed by 1 base and the J gene end by 5 bases; junction bases not matched to a gene: 6. CDR3 region: CASSLVQGASHEQYF. DNA for the CDR3: TGTGCCAGCAGCTTAGTACAGGGGGCGTCCCACGAGCAGTACTTC.

This clone is a singleton in its sample. The rearrangement uses TRBV4-2 and TRBJ2-1, with a tentative D call TRBD1 (5 bases). The germline V gene has CDR1 LGHNA and CDR2 YNFKEQ. Between the trimmed V and J ends, which lost 2 bases and 4 bases, there was a span of 15 bases. The CDR3 spans 16 residues. The CDR3 region has the DNA TGTGCCAGCAGCCAACGAAGTCGAACAGGATACAATGAGCAGTTCTTC. It yields the protein CASSQRSRTGYNEQFF.

This clone was counted a few times. The chain combines TRBV6-6 with TRBJ2-7; 7 bases align to TRBD1. CDR1 is MNHNY, CDR2 SVGAGI, per germline (reference sequence). The CDR3 runs to 15 residues. The ends lost 7 bases at V and 2 bases at J; junction bases unmatched: 11. Here the CDR3 DNA reads TGTGCCAGCACCGAGGGGCCAGGGGGTACCTACGAGCAGTACTTC. Its translation is CASTEGPGGTYEQYF.

The chain carries TRBV19 and TRBJ1-5; tentatively, D is TRBD1 (5 bases). Deletions cut 5 bases from V and 6 bases from J, with 20 bases between. The CDR3 is 16 amino acids. Germline assignment: CDR1 LNHDA and CDR2 SQIVND (reference sequence). The CDR3 here is CASSSRQGKIGQPQHF. Here the CDR3 DNA reads TGTGCCAGTAGTTCAAGGCAGGGTAAGATAGGTCAGCCCCAGCATTTT.

The V and J genes are TRBV5-4 and TRBJ2-7; TRBD2 agrees at 7 bases. This CDR3 comprises 15 residues. In germline, CDR1 is SGHNT, CDR2 YYREEE (reference sequence). Trimming took 2 bases from V and 5 from J; bases not matched to a gene: 10. The DNA of the CDR3 is TGTGCCAGCAGCTTTCCTTCGGGAGGCACCAACGAGCAGTACTTC. This encodes CASSFPSGGTNEQYF.

The gene calls are TRBV27 and TRBJ2-3; 7 positions agree with TRBD2. V gave up 8 bases and J gave up 0 bases; unmatched junction bases: 5. This CDR3 has 14 amino acids. CDR1 is MNHEY and CDR2 is SMNVEV in the germline V gene (reference sequence). CDR3 in amino acids: CASRSGHSTDTQYF. As DNA, the CDR3 is TGTGCCAGCCGTAGCGGGCACAGCACAGATACGCAGTATTTT.

Only a few counts were recorded for this clone. The V gene is TRBV5-1, the J gene TRBJ2-1, with 13 bases fitting TRBD2. Germline V gene sequence: CDR1 SGHRS, CDR2 YFSETQ. The CDR3 is 16 residues long. Trimming took 4 bases from V and 5 from J; bases not matched to a gene: 6. In DNA form, the CDR3 reads TGCGCCAGCAGCATTTCCGGGACTAGCGGGAACAATGAGCAGTTCTTC. It yields the protein CASSISGTSGNNEQFF.

This chain uses TRBV7-9 with TRBJ2-7; TRBD1 agrees at 8 bases. CDR3 length equals 16 residues. Germline V lookup: CDR1 SEHNR, CDR2 FQNEAQ (reference sequence). Losses at the gene ends were 1 base for V and 0 bases for J; bases not matched to a gene: 5. The DNA for the CDR3 is TGTGCCAGCAGCTTAGTCCGGGACAGGAGCTCCTACGAGCAGTACTTC. As protein: CASSLVRDRSSYEQYF.

This clone came up a few times. The rearrangement uses TRBV19 and TRBJ1-2; D is unresolved. The CDR3 totals 13 residues. CDR1 LNHDA and CDR2 SQIVND come from the germline V gene (reference sequence). V gave up 8 bases and J gave up 4 bases, with 14 bases separating them. The CDR3: CASQPTHSYGYTF. DNA of the CDR3: TGTGCCAGTCAACCTACCCACAGCTATGGCTACACCTTC.

The J gene is TRBJ1-6, the V gene TRBV7-9, with 7 nucleotides matching TRBD1. Germline CDR1 SEHNR, CDR2 FQNEAQ (reference sequence). This CDR3 has 14 amino acids. V shed 5 bases, J shed 6 bases, and the junction held 4 bases outside the gene matches. The CDR3 coding sequence is TGTGCCAGCAGCGATGGGACAGTTAATTCACCCCTCCACTTT. Residues: CASSDGTVNSPLHF.

This clone occurred a few times. This sequence joins TRBV19 and TRBJ1-5; maybe TRBD1 (6 bases). Trimming shortened V by 6 bases and J by 4 bases, and 7 bases separated the two germline ends. CDR1 is LNHDA and CDR2 is SQIVND in the germline V gene (reference sequence). CDR3 length: 12 amino acids. CDR3 sequence (DNA): TGTGCCAGTAGGCAGGGGAATCAGCCCCAGCATTTT. The encoded protein is CASRQGNQPQHF.

The V and J genes are TRBV5-1 and TRBJ2-1; 10 positions agree with TRBD2. V shed 4 bases and J 5 bases; nucleotides not matched to a gene: 9. Germline CDR1 and CDR2: SGHRS and YFSETQ. This CDR3 comprises 16 residues. The CDR3 reads CASSPGGTSAHNEQFF. The DNA of the CDR3 is TGCGCCAGCAGCCCGGGTGGGACTAGCGCCCACAATGAGCAGTTCTTC. The complete variable domain, with remaining parts taken from reference TRBV5-1 and TRBJ2-1, reads KAGVTQTPRYLIKTRGQQVTLSCSPISGHRSVSWYQQTPGQGLQFLFEYFSETQRNKGNFPGRFSGRQFSNSRSEMNVSTLELGDSALYLCASSPGGTSAHNEQFFGPGTRLTVL.

The rearrangement uses TRBV7-2 and TRBJ2-2; 8 positions agree with TRBD2. The CDR3 loop spans 16 amino acids. V gave up 4 bases and J gave up 3 bases; unmatched junction bases: 7. CDR1 is SGHTA and CDR2 is FQGNSA in the germline V gene. The CDR3 is CASSSAGREDTGELFF. CDR3 bases: TGTGCCAGCAGCTCTGCGGGGCGGGAGGACACCGGGGAGCTGTTTTTT.

A single count supports this clone. The V call is TRBV5-5, the J call TRBJ1-2, with D perhaps matching TRBD1 (6 bases). From germline, CDR1 is SGHKS and CDR2 YYEKEE (reference sequence). Trimming removed 4 bases from V and 5 bases from J, with 12 bases in between. CDR3 size: 13 residues. The CDR3 reads CASSQQGGYGYTF. The CDR3 DNA follows: TGTGCCAGCAGCCAACAGGGTGGGTATGGCTACACCTTC.

V is TRBV28 and J is TRBJ1-1, with D uncertain. This CDR3 spans 14 amino acids. The V gene's germline CDR1 is MDHEN and CDR2 SYDVKM. V lost 9 bases to trimming and J lost 0 bases, with 14 bases between them. The DNA of the CDR3 is TGTGCCAGTATCGGTAGCAGTATGAACACTGAAGCTTTCTTT. It translates to CASIGSSMNTEAFF. The whole variable domain, filled in from reference TRBV28 and TRBJ1-1, reads DVKVTQSSRYLVKRTGEKVFLECVQDMDHENMFWYRQDPGLGLRLIYFSYDVKMKEKGDIPEGYSVSREKKERFSLILESASTNQTSMYLCASIGSSMNTEAFFGQGTRLTVV.

The chain joins TRBV6-5 to TRBJ1-2; 9 nucleotides line up with TRBD1. Germline loops: CDR1 MNHEY, CDR2 SVGAGI. The V and J ends lost 6 bases and 8 bases, in that order; junction bases with no gene match: 7. This CDR3 is 13 amino acids long. The DNA of the CDR3 is TGTGCCAGCAGCCGCACAGGGGGCGGGGGCTACACCTTC. Protein sequence: CASSRTGGGGYTF.

The chain couples TRBV5-1 to TRBJ2-3, with 9 bases fitting TRBD2. The CDR3 runs 17 residues. J gave up 5 bases and V 3 bases, and 13 bases lay outside the gene matches. Looked up from germline, CDR1 is SGHRS and CDR2 is YFSETQ. The CDR3 sequence: CASSSRREGRFGDTQYF. The CDR3 DNA reads as TGCGCCAGCAGCTCACGGCGGGAGGGCCGCTTCGGAGATACGCAGTATTTT.

The J gene is TRBJ1-2, the V gene TRBV5-4, with unresolved D. The germline V gene has CDR1 SGHNT and CDR2 YYREEE (reference sequence). V lost 4 bases and J 0 bases, leaving 16 bases between the germline ends. The CDR3 consists of 16 residues. CDR3 coding DNA: TGTGCCAGCAGCCTAGGTGCCCAGAATTCTAACTATGGCTACACCTTC. It is translated as CASSLGAQNSNYGYTF.

The V and J genes are TRBV4-1 and TRBJ2-5; TRBD2 matches at 11 bases. TRBJ2-7 matches the DNA end more closely, so the J call is doubtful. Per the germline V gene, CDR1 is MGHRA and CDR2 is YSYEKL. The CDR3 totals 16 residues. The CDR3 bases are TGCGCCAGCAGCCAAGTCGGGACTAGCGGAGCCTACGAGCAGTACTTC. Translation: CASSQVGTSGAYEQYF.

This chain uses TRBV11-3 with TRBJ1-6; D not certain. CDR3 size: 14 residues. Germline loops: CDR1 SGHNT, CDR2 YENEEA. V lost 7 bases and J lost 2, with 9 bases in between. In DNA form, the CDR3 reads TGTGCCAGCATCCGGGGTCCCTATAATTCACCCCTCCACTTT. Its translation is CASIRGPYNSPLHF.

This clone was counted a few times. The J gene is TRBJ1-5, the V gene TRBV28; D gene unclear. The germline V gene has CDR1 MDHEN and CDR2 SYDVKM. The V gene lost 5 bases and the J gene lost 2 bases, with 10 bases spanning the gap. The CDR3 runs to 14 residues. The CDR3 nucleotides are TGTGCCAGCAGTCGTCAGCGAGGCAATCAGCCCCAGCATTTT. Translation: CASSRQRGNQPQHF.

This chain connects TRBV29-1 to TRBJ1-2, with unresolved D. The CDR3 spans 12 residues. Trimming removed 7 bases at V and 2 bases at J, with 11 bases between. Germline CDR1 is SQVTM and CDR2 is ANQGSEA. This chain's CDR3 is CSAGDTNYGYTF. The CDR3 coding sequence is TGCAGCGCCGGTGACACGAACTATGGCTACACCTTC.

This chain uses TRBV9 with TRBJ2-2; perhaps TRBD2 as D (6 bases). Germline assignment: CDR1 SGDLS and CDR2 YYNGEE. V was pared by 6 bases and J by 2 bases, with 11 bases between. This CDR3 contains 14 residues. The CDR3 DNA is TGTGCCAGCACGGCGGGGCCTAACACCGGGGAGCTGTTTTTT. It translates to CASTAGPNTGELFF.

CDR3 amino acids: CASSTAGTSANEQFF. CDR3 DNA: TGTGCCAGCAGCACAGCCGGGACTAGCGCGAATGAGCAGTTCTTC. The chain has TRBV9 and TRBJ2-1, with 10 bases that match TRBD2. The CDR3 is made up of 15 amino acids. Germline lookup yields CDR1 SGDLS and CDR2 YYNGEE. J was trimmed by 7 bases and V by 4 bases; bases with no gene match: 8. Using reference TRBV9 and TRBJ2-1 for the parts outside the CDR3, the full variable domain is DSGVTQTPKHLITATGQRVTLRCSPRSGDLSVYWYQQSLDQGLQFLIQYYNGEERAKGNILERFSAQQFPDLHSELNLSSLELGDSALYFCASSTAGTSANEQFFGPGTRLTVL.

The genes are TRBV28 and TRBJ1-5, with D perhaps matching TRBD1 (5 bases). V was cut by 1 base and J by 2 bases, with 9 bases left in between. This CDR3 is 15 amino acids long. Germline V gene data show CDR1 as MDHEN and CDR2 as SYDVKM. The CDR3 DNA is TGTGCCAGCAGTTTATCGGGGGGGGGCAATCAGCCCCAGCATTTT. It codes for CASSLSGGGNQPQHF.

The genes are TRBV7-3 and TRBJ2-7; no definite D call. With 5 bases removed from V and 0 bases from J, the gap between germline ends came to 11 bases. Germline CDR1 is SGHTA and CDR2 is FQGTGA. The CDR3 loop spans 14 amino acids. In nucleotides, the CDR3 is TGTGCCAGCAGCCCGACTTACTTCTCCTACGAGCAGTACTTC. Translating it yields CASSPTYFSYEQYF.

CDR3 sequence reads: CASSQWTSGSTGELFF. As DNA, the CDR3 is TGTGCCAGCAGCCAGTGGACTAGCGGGAGTACCGGGGAGCTGTTTTTT. The gene calls are TRBV7-8 and TRBJ2-2, with TRBD2 matching over 13 bases. CDR3 length: 16 residues. Germline V gene lookup returns CDR1 SGHVS and CDR2 FQNEAQ. The junction had 5 bases not matched to a gene; V was cut back by 5 bases and J by 5 bases.

This clone was picked up a small number of times. The chain has TRBV19 and TRBJ1-1; 9 bases agree with TRBD1. J gave up 1 base and V 11 bases, and 5 bases lay outside the gene matches. Germline-derived CDR1 and CDR2 are LNHDA and SQIVND (reference sequence). The CDR3 consists of 13 residues. The chain's CDR3 is CALGTGRNTEAFF. Here the CDR3 DNA reads TGTGCCCTGGGGACAGGGAGGAACACTGAAGCTTTCTTT.

J is TRBJ1-4 and V is TRBV4-3; D ambiguous. Germline assignment: CDR1 LGHNA and CDR2 YSLEER. The V end was cut by 4 bases, the J end by 4 bases, with 10 bases between. The CDR3 has 14 amino acids. The CDR3 bases are TGCGCCAGCAGCCCGGGAGCCGTTAATGAAAAACTGTTTTTT. It yields the protein CASSPGAVNEKLFF.

The chain has TRBV5-4 and TRBJ1-1; D may be TRBD1 (5 bases). The CDR3 covers 14 residues. The V gene lost 0 bases and the J gene lost 4 bases, with 10 bases spanning the gap. From germline, CDR1 is SGHNT and CDR2 YYREEE (reference sequence). CDR3: CASSLEGPGTEAFF. CDR3 nucleotides: TGTGCCAGCAGCTTGGAGGGGCCGGGCACTGAAGCTTTCTTT. Together with reference TRBV5-4 and TRBJ1-1, the CDR3 gives the full variable domain: ETGVTQSPTHLIKTRGQQVTLRCSSQSGHNTVSWYQQALGQGPQFIFQYYREEENGRGNFPPRFSGLQFPNYSSELNVNALELDDSALYLCASSLEGPGTEAFFGQGTRLTVV.